One sample yielded the 32 T cell receptor beta chains listed below, sequenced in a study of long-term antiretroviral therapy in people with HIV. With survey level as its setting, the immunoSEQ assay was v3.0. Profiling relied on immunoSEQ multiplex PCR, and the TCRdb table lists in-frame clones only, not all of them. This table holds about 27,000 clones, less than 85% found once. The source material was unsorted PBMCs, sampled 2.3 years after starting antiretroviral therapy. The source of these receptors is a man between 40 and 49 years old with HIV.

V and J are TRBV7-6 and TRBJ2-7; 9 bases are shared with TRBD1. V lost 5 bases to trimming and J lost 2 bases; unmatched junction nucleotides: 19. This CDR3 contains 19 residues. CDR1 is SGHVS, CDR2 FNYEAQ, per germline. The CDR3 loop is CASSPYSPGQGPRTYEQYF. CDR3 sequence (DNA): TGTGCCAGCAGCCCTTACTCACCGGGACAGGGCCCCCGTACCTACGAGCAGTACTTC.

CDR3 amino acids: CASRRDFSGNTIYF. The DNA for the CDR3 is TGTGCCAGCAGGCGGGACTTCTCTGGAAACACCATATATTTT. V is TRBV2 and J is TRBJ1-3; D perhaps matches TRBD1 (5 bases). V lost 6 bases, J lost 0 bases, and 9 bases lay in between. The CDR3 totals 14 residues. The germline V gene encodes CDR1 SNHLY and CDR2 FYNNEI.

The chain carries TRBV7-6 and TRBJ2-2; the D gene is possibly TRBD2 (5 bases). The CDR3 is 14 residues long. The germline CDR1 and CDR2 sequences are SGHVS and FNYEAQ. Trimming stripped 1 base from V and 4 bases from J, with 7 bases between. CDR3 amino acids: CASSLVGSTGELFF. CDR3 sequence (DNA): TGTGCCAGCAGCTTAGTGGGGAGCACCGGGGAGCTGTTTTTT.

The chain couples TRBV2 to TRBJ1-6; 7 positions agree with TRBD1. The CDR3 totals 14 residues. The junction had 3 bases not matched to a gene; V was cut back by 6 bases and J by 4 bases. Germline V gene sequence: CDR1 SNHLY, CDR2 FYNNEI. The CDR3 sequence is CASRRDSYNSPLHF. The CDR3 DNA is TGTGCCAGCAGGAGGGACAGTTATAATTCACCCCTCCACTTT.

The genes are TRBV5-1 and TRBJ2-1, with 8 bases that match TRBD2. Germline V gene sequence: CDR1 SGHRS, CDR2 YFSETQ. Trimming at V came to 4 bases and at J to 7 bases, leaving 7 bases not matched to a gene. The CDR3 spans 14 residues. CDR3 DNA: TGCGCCAGCAGCAGGGGGAGCGGGGGAAATGAGCAGTTCTTC. It codes for CASSRGSGGNEQFF.

The chain joins TRBV6-6 to TRBJ1-1; the D is unclear. Germline CDR1 and CDR2: MNHNY and SVGAGI (reference sequence). This CDR3 is 14 amino acids long. V was pared by 2 bases and J by 7 bases, with 14 bases between. For the CDR3, the DNA is TGTGCCAGCAGTTACCCCCGCGGGGTTGTTGAAGCTTTCTTT. This translates into CASSYPRGVVEAFF.

This chain links TRBV7-9 with TRBJ1-2, with 11 bases identical to TRBD1. The CDR3 loop spans 14 amino acids. The V gene end was trimmed by 5 bases and the J gene end by 4 bases; junction bases not matched to a gene: 3. CDR1 and CDR2 (germline): SEHNR, FQNEAQ (reference sequence). The CDR3 protein is CASSNGQGAYGYTF. The CDR3 coding sequence is TGTGCCAGCAGCAACGGACAGGGGGCCTATGGCTACACCTTC.

A single count supports this clone. J is TRBJ2-3 and V is TRBV2, with 9 bases fitting TRBD2. Germline V lookup: CDR1 SNHLY, CDR2 FYNNEI. Trimming at V came to 1 base and at J to 2 bases, leaving 1 base not matched to a gene. The CDR3 consists of 15 residues. The CDR3 here is CASSEGTSVTDTQYF. The CDR3 DNA sequence: TGTGCCAGCAGTGAAGGGACTAGCGTCACAGATACGCAGTATTTT.

The count of this clone is one. The chain is built from TRBV5-4 and TRBJ1-1; 7 bases map to TRBD1. Per the germline V gene, CDR1 is SGHNT and CDR2 is YYREEE (reference sequence). CDR3 length equals 14 residues. Trimming at V came to 2 bases and at J to 5 bases, leaving 6 bases not matched to a gene. In nucleotides, the CDR3 is TGTGCCAGCAGCTTTAAAGGGGGCAGTACTGAAGCTTTCTTT. Translating gives CASSFKGGSTEAFF.

CDR3 in DNA: TGCAGCGTTGCCAGACCGGAAGGCTACACCTTC. It specifies CSVARPEGYTF. V usage is TRBV29-1 and J usage is TRBJ1-2, with D unresolved. The CDR3 is made up of 11 amino acids. V lost 4 bases to trimming and J lost 8 bases, with 11 bases between them. Germline loops: CDR1 SQVTM, CDR2 ANQGSEA.

The V gene is TRBV6-1, the J gene TRBJ2-7, with TRBD1 matching over 7 bases. Germline V lookup: CDR1 MNHNS, CDR2 SASEGT. J gave up 3 bases and V 7 bases, and 9 bases lay outside the gene matches. This CDR3 has 14 amino acids. The CDR3 region is CASTFNRDSYEQYF. The CDR3 DNA sequence: TGTGCCAGCACCTTCAACCGGGACAGCTACGAGCAGTACTTC.

This sequence joins TRBV6-5 and TRBJ2-1; D perhaps matches TRBD2 (5 bases). The CDR3 contains 16 residues. Looked up from germline, CDR1 is MNHEY and CDR2 is SVGAGI. V was clipped by 4 bases and J by 0 bases, with 13 bases between them. The CDR3 protein is CASSWASLASYNEQFF. The CDR3 DNA sequence: TGTGCCAGCAGTTGGGCTAGCCTTGCCTCCTACAATGAGCAGTTCTTC.

This clone was detected a few times. The CDR3 loop reads CAISYDRTYEQYF. CDR3 coding DNA: TGTGCCATCAGCTACGACAGGACCTACGAGCAGTACTTC. V usage is TRBV10-3 and J usage is TRBJ2-7; a weak D match, TRBD1 (6 bases). Trimming took 6 bases from V and 2 from J, leaving 11 bases between them. The CDR3 has 13 amino acids. CDR1 is ENHRY and CDR2 is SYGVKD in the germline V gene.

This chain uses TRBV9 with TRBJ1-1; D remains ambiguous. V shed 0 bases and J shed 4 bases, with 7 bases lying between them. The CDR3 consists of 13 residues. The germline V gene encodes CDR1 SGDLS and CDR2 YYNGEE. Here the CDR3 DNA reads TGTGCCAGCAGCGTAGAAGGCGGCACTGAAGCTTTCTTT. Translating it yields CASSVEGGTEAFF.

This clone has a handful of counts. The chain uses TRBV11-1 and TRBJ1-6; D perhaps matches TRBD1 (5 bases). From germline, CDR1 is SGHAT and CDR2 FQDESV (reference sequence). The CDR3 length is 15 residues. V shed 0 bases and J shed 10 bases, with 13 bases lying between them. DNA of the CDR3: TGTGCCAGCAGCTTAGCGCGAGGGGCAGGGTCACCCCTCCACTTT. Its protein product is CASSLARGAGSPLHF.

J is TRBJ2-7 and V is TRBV19; D is unresolved. V lost 5 bases, J lost 7 bases, and 18 bases lay in between. The CDR3 is 14 amino acids. The V gene's germline CDR1 is LNHDA and CDR2 SQIVND (reference sequence). CDR3 DNA: TGTGCCAGTAGTTTAGCCGATGGGCCCTGGGAGCAGTACTTC. As protein: CASSLADGPWEQYF. The full variable domain, its missing parts supplied by reference TRBV19 and TRBJ2-7, is DGGITQSPKYLFRKEGQNVTLSCEQNLNHDAMYWYRQDPGQGLRLIYYSQIVNDFQKGDIAEGYSVSREKKESFPLTVTSAQKNPTAFYLCASSLADGPWEQYFGPGTRLTVT.

CDR3 nucleotides: TGTGCCAGCAGTCTCGATGGGGGCTACGAGCAGTACTTC. Its translation is CASSLDGGYEQYF. The chain couples TRBV5-4 to TRBJ2-7; possibly TRBD1 or TRBD2 for D (5 bases each). The CDR3 sequence is 13 residues long. V was shortened by 5 bases and J by 3 bases, with 12 bases between the two germline ends. Looked up from germline, CDR1 is SGHNT and CDR2 is YYREEE (reference sequence).

The V call is TRBV19, the J call TRBJ2-3; D gene unclear. V was cut by 6 bases and J by 3 bases, with 13 bases left in between. This CDR3 is built from 14 residues. The germline V gene encodes CDR1 LNHDA and CDR2 SQIVND (reference sequence). The CDR3 here is CASRPPSWTDTQYF. The DNA of the CDR3 is TGTGCCAGTAGACCTCCCTCTTGGACAGATACGCAGTATTTT.

This rearrangement joins TRBV6-5 to TRBJ2-1, with D hard to call. CDR1 and CDR2 (germline): MNHEY, SVGAGI. The length of the CDR3 is 16 residues. The ends were cut back, 0 bases at V and 0 bases at J, with 9 bases in the middle. CDR3 DNA: TGTGCCAGCAGTTACTCGAATACCCGCTCCTACAATGAGCAGTTCTTC. Translation gives CASSYSNTRSYNEQFF.

The chain is built from TRBV6-4 and TRBJ2-2; D possibly corresponds to TRBD2 (5 bases). V shed 0 bases and J shed 1 base, with 24 bases lying between them. Germline CDR1 and CDR2: MRHNA and SNTAGT. CDR3 length: 21 amino acids. CDR3 residues: CASSDSIFRGFHPKNTGELFF. In DNA, the CDR3 is TGTGCCAGCAGTGACTCGATCTTCAGAGGGTTTCATCCAAAGAACACCGGGGAGCTGTTTTTT.

The chain employs TRBV9 and TRBJ1-2, with D unresolved. There are 14 residues in the CDR3. CDR1 is SGDLS and CDR2 is YYNGEE in the germline V gene. Trimming stripped 0 bases from V and 2 bases from J, with 8 bases between. CDR3 bases: TGTGCCAGCAGCGTAGGGCAGTCGAACTATGGCTACACCTTC. Translated, it gives CASSVGQSNYGYTF.

The genes are TRBV4-2 and TRBJ2-1; D not certain. The germline V and J ends were trimmed by 0 bases and 2 bases, with 8 bases remaining between them. This CDR3 has 15 residues. Germline V gene data show CDR1 as LGHNA and CDR2 as YNFKEQ. Here the CDR3 reads CASSQDTDTYNEQFF. CDR3 DNA: TGTGCCAGCAGCCAAGATACTGACACCTACAATGAGCAGTTCTTC.

This clone occurred once. The chain is built from TRBV2 and TRBJ1-5, with TRBD1 as a possible D gene (5 bases). There are 15 residues in the CDR3. CDR1 SNHLY and CDR2 FYNNEI come from the germline V gene. The germline V and J ends were trimmed by 1 base and 3 bases, with 10 bases remaining between them. The CDR3 sequence: CASSEDGGDNQPQHF. The CDR3 region has the DNA TGTGCCAGCAGTGAAGATGGAGGGGACAATCAGCCCCAGCATTTT. The full variable domain, rest sourced from reference TRBV2 and TRBJ1-5, is EPEVTQTPSHQVTQMGQEVILRCVPISNHLYFYWYRQILGQKVEFLVSFYNNEISEKSEIFDDQFSVERPDGSNFTLKIRSTKLEDSAMYFCASSEDGGDNQPQHFGDGTRLSIL.

The chain recombines TRBV5-1 with TRBJ2-1; no clear D gene. V was clipped by 1 base and J by 5 bases, with 7 bases between them. Germline values: CDR1 SGHRS, CDR2 YFSETQ. This CDR3 region has 13 residues. The CDR3 reads CASSLTVDNEQFF. CDR3 in DNA: TGCGCCAGCAGCTTGACAGTAGACAATGAGCAGTTCTTC.

The chain carries TRBV11-2 and TRBJ2-1, with D possibly matching TRBD2 (6 bases). The CDR3 is 17 amino acids. The germline V and J ends were trimmed by 4 bases and 1 base, with 17 bases remaining between them. Per the germline V gene, CDR1 is SGHAT and CDR2 is FQNNGV. This chain's CDR3 is CASSSIVAGLSYNEQFF. CDR3 DNA: TGTGCCAGCAGCTCCATAGTGGCGGGGCTATCCTACAATGAGCAGTTCTTC.

This sequence joins TRBV6-6 and TRBJ2-1, with 10 nucleotides matching TRBD2. CDR1 and CDR2 (germline): MNHNY, SVGAGI (reference sequence). V dropped 6 bases and J dropped 7; count of bases not matched to a gene: 9. CDR3 length: 15 residues. The CDR3 protein is CASRPSGTSDNEQFF. The CDR3 coding sequence is TGTGCCAGCAGGCCATCCGGGACTAGCGATAATGAGCAGTTCTTC.

The V gene is TRBV7-9, the J gene TRBJ2-2; tentatively, D is TRBD2 (5 bases). The CDR3 runs to 12 residues. Per germline, CDR1 SEHNR and CDR2 FQNEAQ (reference sequence). The V end lost 5 bases, the J end lost 7 bases, and 8 bases lay between the germline ends. The CDR3 reads CASSTGSGELFF. The CDR3 coding sequence is TGTGCCAGCAGCACGGGGAGCGGGGAGCTGTTTTTT.

The rearrangement links TRBV5-6 to TRBJ1-5; D is undetermined. The CDR3 has 13 residues. Germline V lookup: CDR1 SGHDT, CDR2 YYEEEE. The V and J ends lost 2 bases and 0 bases respectively, with 3 bases between them. CDR3 bases: TGTGCCAGCAGCTTTGGTAGCAATCAGCCCCAGCATTTT. Its translation is CASSFGSNQPQHF.

V gene TRBV5-3 combines with J gene TRBJ2-7; 7 bases map to TRBD1. TRBV5-3 is an ORF, and what it does is uncertain. This CDR3 is 16 amino acids long. The ends lost 4 bases at V and 0 bases at J; junction bases unmatched: 10. The CDR3 protein is CARSPPGQVHSYEQYF. The CDR3 coding sequence is TGTGCCAGAAGCCCCCCCGGACAGGTCCACTCCTACGAGCAGTACTTC.

The chain has TRBV19 and TRBJ2-7; perhaps TRBD2 as D (7 bases). CDR1 is LNHDA, CDR2 SQIVND, per germline (reference sequence). The V end lost 1 base, the J end lost 3 bases, and 13 bases lay between the germline ends. The CDR3 loop spans 15 amino acids. The CDR3 spells CASSIVGGDNYEQYF. CDR3 coding DNA: TGTGCCAGTAGTATAGTAGGGGGGGACAACTACGAGCAGTACTTC.

DNA of the CDR3: TGTGCCAGCAGGCAGGGAATAGATCAGCCCCAGCATTTT. The encoded protein is CASRQGIDQPQHF. The chain carries TRBV2 and TRBJ1-5, with TRBD1 as a possible D gene (5 bases). Trimming left V 6 bases short and J 5 bases short, with 11 bases between. The CDR3 covers 13 residues. Germline V gene lookup returns CDR1 SNHLY and CDR2 FYNNEI.

The gene calls are TRBV11-2 and TRBJ2-7; 10 bases match TRBD1. The V gene's germline CDR1 is SGHAT and CDR2 FQNNGV. V gave up 5 bases and J gave up 3 bases; unmatched junction bases: 10. The CDR3 runs 16 residues. The CDR3 region is CASSKLGQGGSYEQYF. The CDR3, as DNA: TGTGCCAGCAGCAAGTTAGGACAGGGGGGAAGCTACGAGCAGTACTTC. The whole variable domain, filled in from reference TRBV11-2 and TRBJ2-7, reads EAGVAQSPRYKIIEKRQSVAFWCNPISGHATLYWYQQILGQGPKLLIQFQNNGVVDDSQLPKDRFSAERLKGVDSTLKIQPAKLEDSAVYLCASSKLGQGGSYEQYFGPGTRLTVT.